The source of this TCR beta chain is a study of T cells after yellow fever vaccination. Study findings and constraints: The booster saw the reappearance of most primary-vaccination clones (around 96% CD4, 88% CD8). CD4 and CD8 compartments shared a small share of clonotypes. Contamination by abundant bulk-population clonotypes could be present in FACS-sorted repertoires.

Germline CDR1 reads SGHTA; CDR2 reads FQGNSA. The CDR3 length is 12 residues. V gave up 5 bases and J gave up 13 bases; unmatched junction bases: 9. 5'RACE template switching produced TCR cDNA carrying a universal primer site and UMIs. Each CDR3 protein is one row after TCRdb ran MiXCR on the 5' RACE reads. The sample carries hundreds of thousands of distinct CDR3 sequences, roughly 14% recorded once. To note about this clonotype: What it binds is not known.

Source: PBMCs, taken on the day of the yellow fever booster vaccination. This TCR came from a man aged 25-40 years who received the YFV17D yellow fever vaccine. V and J are TRBV7-2 and TRBJ2-5; 8 bases map to TRBD1. The CDR3 coding sequence is TGTGCCAGCAGCGAACAGGGGGAACGACGGTACTTC. This codes for CASSEQGERRYF.